This T cell receptor (beta chain) originates from a study of CD8+ T cells in alopecia areata. The CDR3 runs to 11 residues. The V end lost 6 bases, the J end lost 1 base, and 6 bases lay between the germline ends. Germline CDR1 GTSNPN, CDR2 SVGIG (reference sequence). Treatment described: oral pan-JAK inhibitor, 5-10 mg twice daily. Alopecia areata patients gave lesional scalp punch biopsies and peripheral blood samples. After isolation, RNA underwent reverse transcription to generate cDNA as the sequencing template. Assay: immunoSEQ multiplex PCR; the TCRdb copy retains only in-frame clones and omits some. The sample includes more than 150,000 clones, about 51% seen only once; the top ten take around 9.1%.

Here the sequenced sample was CD8+ T cells sorted from blood, taken around week 54, from a patient treated with tofacitinib. The gene calls are TRBV30 and TRBJ1-1; D gene ambiguous. The clonotype was recovered from a human donor with alopecia areata. CDR3 residues: CACKENTEAFF. The CDR3 bases are TGTGCCTGTAAGGAGAACACTGAAGCTTTCTTT.